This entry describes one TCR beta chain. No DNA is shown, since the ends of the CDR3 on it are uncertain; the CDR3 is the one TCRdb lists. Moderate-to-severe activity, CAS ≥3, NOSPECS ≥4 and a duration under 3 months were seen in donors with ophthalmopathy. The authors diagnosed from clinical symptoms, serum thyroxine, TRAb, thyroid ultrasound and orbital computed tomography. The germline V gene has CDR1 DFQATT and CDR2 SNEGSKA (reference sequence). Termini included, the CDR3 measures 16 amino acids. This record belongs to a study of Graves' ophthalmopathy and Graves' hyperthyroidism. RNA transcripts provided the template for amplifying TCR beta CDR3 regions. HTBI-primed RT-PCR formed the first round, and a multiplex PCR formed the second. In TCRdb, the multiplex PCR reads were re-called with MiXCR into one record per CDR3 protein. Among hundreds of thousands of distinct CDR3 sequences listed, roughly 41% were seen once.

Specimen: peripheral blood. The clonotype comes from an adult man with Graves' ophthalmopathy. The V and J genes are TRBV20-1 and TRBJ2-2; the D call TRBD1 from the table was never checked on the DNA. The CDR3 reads CSARRKDTRTPGSCFF.